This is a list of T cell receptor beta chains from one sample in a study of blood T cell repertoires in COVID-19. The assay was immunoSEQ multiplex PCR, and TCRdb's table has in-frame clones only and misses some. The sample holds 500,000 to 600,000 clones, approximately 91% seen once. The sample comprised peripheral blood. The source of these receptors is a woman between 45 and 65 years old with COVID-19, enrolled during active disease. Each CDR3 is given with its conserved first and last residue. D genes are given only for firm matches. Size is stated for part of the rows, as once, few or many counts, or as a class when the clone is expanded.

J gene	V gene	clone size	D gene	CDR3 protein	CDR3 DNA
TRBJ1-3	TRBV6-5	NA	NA	CATARYRDSGNTIYF	TGTGCCACCGCCCGTTACAGGGACTCTGGAAACACCATATATTTT
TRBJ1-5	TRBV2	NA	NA	CASSPNRDGQPQHF	TGTGCCAGCAGCCCCAACAGGGACGGGCAGCCCCAGCATTTT
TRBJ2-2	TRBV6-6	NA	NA	CASTQGGELFF	TGTGCCAGCACACAGGGCGGGGAGCTGTTTTTT
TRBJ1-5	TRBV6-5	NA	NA	CASSTLLGSNQPQHF	TGTGCCAGCAGTACGTTGCTTGGCAGCAATCAGCCCCAGCATTTT
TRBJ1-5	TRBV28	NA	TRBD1	CASSSYRGQQPQHF	TGTGCCAGCAGTTCCTACAGGGGGCAGCAGCCCCAGCATTTT
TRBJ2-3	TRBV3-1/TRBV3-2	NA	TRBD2	CASSQDRGTTSTDTQYF	TGTGCCAGCAGCCAAGATCGGGGGACTACTAGCACAGATACGCAGTATTTT
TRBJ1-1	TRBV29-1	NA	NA	CSVSGALDTEAFF	TGCAGCGTTTCAGGGGCCCTAGACACTGAAGCTTTCTTT
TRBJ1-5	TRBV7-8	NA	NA	CASSLAERGVQHF	TGTGCCAGCAGCTTAGCAGAGCGGGGGGTCCAGCATTTT
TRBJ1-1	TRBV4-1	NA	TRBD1	CASSQRDRDTEAFF	TGCGCCAGCAGCCAGAGAGACAGGGACACTGAAGCTTTCTTT
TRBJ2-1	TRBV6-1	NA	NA	CASSEWKGQHNEQFF	TGTGCCAGCAGTGAATGGAAGGGGCAACACAATGAGCAGTTCTTC
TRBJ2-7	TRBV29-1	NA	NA	CSVGWAPYEQYF	TGCAGCGTTGGATGGGCCCCCTACGAGCAGTACTTC
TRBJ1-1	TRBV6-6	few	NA	CASTYGTLEAFF	TGTGCCAGCACCTACGGGACACTTGAAGCTTTCTTT
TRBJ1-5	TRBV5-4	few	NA	CASSFENQPQHF	TGTGCCAGCAGCTTTGAGAATCAGCCCCAGCATTTT
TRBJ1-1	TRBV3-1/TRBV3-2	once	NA	CASSQGAGETEAFF	TGTGCCAGCAGCCAAGGGGCAGGGGAGACTGAAGCTTTCTTT